Below are 14 T cell receptor beta chains sequenced from a single sample in a study of spatial heterogeneity in lung cancer. TCRdb used MiXCR to reprocess the 5' RACE reads, holding one entry per CDR3 protein. The profile shows about 80,000 distinct CDR3 sequences, roughly 8% of them singletons. Time point of the sample: sample taken at primary tumor resection. This material consisted of PBMCs, taken at surgery. Source of these receptors: a male donor with early-stage non-small cell lung cancer.

In its sample, this clonotype was seen many times. The rearrangement links TRBV27 to TRBJ1-2; D might be TRBD1 (5 bases). Germline V gene data show CDR1 as MNHEY and CDR2 as SMNVEV (reference sequence). V lost 5 bases and J 2 bases, leaving 9 bases between the germline ends. The CDR3 runs to 13 residues. The CDR3: CASSRRGNYGYTF. The CDR3 region has the DNA TGTGCCAGCAGTCGAAGGGGAAACTATGGCTACACCTTC.

This clonotype was detected many times. The V and J genes are TRBV20-1 and TRBJ2-3; no clear D gene. Germline lookup yields CDR1 DFQATT and CDR2 SNEGSKA (reference sequence). This CDR3 spans 15 amino acids. The V and J ends lost 6 bases and 0 bases respectively, with 16 bases between them. The CDR3 sequence is CSARPPDQSTDTQYF. CDR3 DNA sequence: TGCAGTGCCCGTCCCCCGGACCAGAGCACAGATACGCAGTATTTT.

V and J are TRBV6-2 or TRBV6-3 and TRBJ1-2; 7 bases map to TRBD1. The length of the CDR3 is 14 residues. The germline V gene encodes CDR1 MNHEY and CDR2 SVGEGT. Trimming took 4 bases from V and 3 from J; bases not matched to a gene: 5. CDR3 region: CASSSTGKYYGYTF. In nucleotides, the CDR3 is TGTGCCAGCAGTTCGACAGGGAAGTACTATGGCTACACCTTC.

This clonotype was detected many times. V and J are TRBV28 and TRBJ1-1; D perhaps matches TRBD1 (5 bases). The germline gives CDR1 MDHEN, CDR2 SYDVKM. Trimming took off 6 bases at V and 1 base at J, with 15 bases between the two ends. The CDR3 has 15 residues. The CDR3 bases are TGTGCCAGCAGCCCCCGAGGGGTGGCGAACACTGAAGCTTTCTTT. Translating it yields CASSPRGVANTEAFF.

The chain links TRBV29-1 to TRBJ2-1; 11 bases agree with TRBD2. The CDR3 extends over 15 amino acids. J gave up 9 bases and V 3 bases, and 10 bases lay outside the gene matches. Germline assignment: CDR1 SQVTM and CDR2 ANQGSEA. CDR3: CSVDGFSGGAGEQFF. The CDR3, as DNA: TGCAGCGTTGATGGTTTTAGCGGGGGGGCTGGTGAGCAGTTCTTC.

This chain connects TRBV6-2 or TRBV6-3 to TRBJ1-5; 8 nucleotides match TRBD1. V dropped 7 bases and J dropped 5; count of bases not matched to a gene: 13. Germline V gene lookup returns CDR1 MNHEY and CDR2 SVGEGT. This CDR3 has 16 residues. The chain's CDR3 is CASNAPGQVPYQPQHF. The CDR3 nucleotides are TGTGCCAGCAATGCCCCGGGACAGGTCCCTTATCAGCCCCAGCATTTT.

This clonotype was recorded at least ten times. The V gene is TRBV29-1, the J gene TRBJ1-1, with 10 bases fitting TRBD1. V lost 5 bases to trimming and J lost 4 bases; unmatched junction nucleotides: 4. This CDR3 is built from 13 residues. Germline V gives CDR1 SQVTM, CDR2 ANQGSEA. The CDR3 protein is CSVRDRGGTEAFF. In DNA form, the CDR3 reads TGCAGCGTTCGGGACAGGGGAGGCACTGAAGCTTTCTTT.

This clonotype was seen a few times. CDR3 sequence: CASSLGPTYEQYF. The CDR3 DNA reads as TGTGCCAGCAGTTTAGGTCCGACCTACGAGCAGTACTTC. This chain connects TRBV12-3 or TRBV12-4 to TRBJ2-7; D ambiguous. Trimming removed 1 base from V and 2 bases from J, with 6 bases in between. The CDR3 consists of 13 residues.

The sample holds many counts of this clonotype. This chain connects TRBV10-3 to TRBJ2-3, with TRBD1 as a possible D gene (6 bases). This CDR3 region has 13 residues. The germline CDR1 and CDR2 sequences are ENHRY and SYGVKD. Trimming pared 10 bases from V and 4 bases from J, leaving 15 bases between. The CDR3 DNA reads TGTGCCACCGCGGCCGGGACACCAGATACGCAGTATTTT. Translated, it gives CATAAGTPDTQYF.

The sample holds many counts of this clonotype. A junction boundary mismatches the germline segment, possibly from a read error. J is TRBJ1-2 and V is TRBV16; D gene uncertain. Germline CDR1 and CDR2: KGHSY and FQNENV. CDR3 size: 16 residues. The CDR3 DNA sequence: TGTGCCAGCAGCCAATCTGGGAGCAGGACTAATTATGGCTACACCTTC. It yields the protein CASSQSGSRTNYGYTF.

The table lists this clonotype with a few counts. V gene TRBV2 combines with J gene TRBJ2-1; D is possibly TRBD1 or TRBD2 (5 bases each). This CDR3 contains 13 residues. In germline, CDR1 is SNHLY, CDR2 FYNNEI. Trimming shortened V by 7 bases and J by 2 bases, and 9 bases separated the two germline ends. The CDR3 region is CASIGTPYNEQFF. The CDR3 coding sequence is TGTGCCAGCATAGGGACCCCCTACAATGAGCAGTTCTTC.

This clonotype was observed many times. The chain employs TRBV20-1 and TRBJ1-4, with TRBD1 as a possible D gene (5 bases). The V gene lost 6 bases and the J gene lost 0 bases, with 8 bases spanning the gap. Looked up from germline, CDR1 is DFQATT and CDR2 is SNEGSKA (reference sequence). CDR3 length equals 13 residues. The CDR3 loop is CSARDPTNEKLFF. Written as DNA, the CDR3 is TGCAGTGCCAGGGACCCAACTAATGAAAAACTGTTTTTT.

This clonotype was counted many times. V is TRBV19 and J is TRBJ2-5; possibly TRBD1 for D (6 bases). Per germline, CDR1 LNHDA and CDR2 SQIVND (reference sequence). The CDR3 is 16 residues long. V lost 4 bases and J 4 bases, leaving 19 bases between the germline ends. As DNA, the CDR3 is TGTGCCAGTAGTACTCTTAGTGGCGACAGGAGAGAGACCCAGTACTTC. Protein product: CASSTLSGDRRETQYF.

The V call is TRBV7-9, the J call TRBJ1-2; D call uncertain. The germline V gene has CDR1 SEHNR and CDR2 FQNEAQ (reference sequence). This CDR3 has 13 residues. V was clipped by 5 bases and J by 5 bases, with 12 bases between them. The DNA of the CDR3 is TGTGCCAGCAGCGCAGGCCCTATATATGGCTACACCTTC. Its translation: CASSAGPIYGYTF.